A selection of T cell receptor beta chains follows, all from one sample in a study of blood T cell repertoires in COVID-19. Sequencing was performed with immunoSEQ multiplex PCR; in TCRdb, only in-frame clones are kept and a portion is missing. The sample consists of 65,000 to 90,000 clones, about 83% of them appearing once. Sample: peripheral blood. The receptors were sampled from a woman aged 55 to 70 with acute or convalescent COVID-19. The CDR3 runs from the conserved cysteine through the conserved F or W. A D gene is named only where the DNA matches it firmly. Where a row states a size, it is once, few, many or the class of an expanded clone; other rows omit it.

clone_size,d_call,v_call,j_call,cdr3_aa,cdr3_nt
-,TRBD1,TRBV5-1,TRBJ1-4,CASSWRMTGDNEKLFF,TGCGCCAGCAGCTGGAGGATGACAGGGGATAATGAAAAACTGTTTTTT
-,TRBD1,TRBV6-5,TRBJ1-2,CASSYSRPGGYYGYTF,TGTGCCAGCAGTTACTCACGACCAGGGGGGTACTATGGCTACACCTTC
few,TRBD1,TRBV5-4,TRBJ1-2,CASSWTGNYGYTF,TGTGCCAGCAGCTGGACAGGGAACTATGGCTACACCTTC
-,-,TRBV19,TRBJ1-4,CASTRVGEKLFF,TGTGCCAGTACCAGGGTCGGCGAAAAACTGTTTTTT
few,-,TRBV19,TRBJ1-2,CASTTNPPRNYGYTF,TGTGCCAGTACCACAAACCCCCCCAGGAACTATGGCTACACCTTC
-,-,TRBV12-3/TRBV12-4,TRBJ1-1,CASSADREAFF,TGTGCCAGCAGTGCAGACAGGGAAGCTTTCTTT
-,-,TRBV7-9,TRBJ1-1,CASSSGGYENTEAFF,TGTGCCAGCAGCTCGGGGGGGTACGAGAACACTGAAGCTTTCTTT
-,TRBD2,TRBV11-3,TRBJ2-1,CASSLDHLLAGGDNEQFF,TGTGCCAGCAGCTTAGATCACCTTCTCGCGGGGGGGGACAATGAGCAGTTCTTC
few,-,TRBV5-4,TRBJ2-3,CASSLGGDRFLKDTQYF,TGTGCCAGCAGCTTGGGGGGTGACAGGTTCCTCAAAGATACGCAGTATTTT
-,TRBD2,TRBV9,TRBJ2-7,CASSVSASGGHEQYF,TGTGCCAGCAGCGTTAGTGCTAGCGGGGGCCACGAGCAGTACTTC
-,TRBD1,TRBV5-1,TRBJ2-2,CASSPRDRANTGELFF,TGCGCCAGCAGCCCCCGGGACAGAGCCAACACCGGGGAGCTGTTTTTT
-,TRBD2,TRBV2,TRBJ2-7,CATQVSGVSYEQYF,TGTGCCACCCAAGTTAGCGGGGTCTCCTACGAGCAGTACTTC
-,-,TRBV2,TRBJ1-5,CASSEWDWNQPQHF,TGTGCCAGCAGTGAATGGGACTGGAATCAGCCCCAGCATTTT
-,TRBD2,TRBV5-1,TRBJ2-1,CASSSGLAGITSYNEQFF,TGCGCCAGCAGCTCGGGACTAGCGGGGATAACCTCCTACAATGAGCAGTTCTTC
-,TRBD2,TRBV5-1,TRBJ2-7,CASRTAGSHYEQYF,TGCGCCAGCCGCACAGCGGGGTCTCACTACGAGCAGTACTTC
once,TRBD1,TRBV2,TRBJ2-5,CASSVLRDRRSETQYF,TGTGCCAGCAGCGTCCTGAGGGACAGGAGATCGGAGACCCAGTACTTC
-,-,TRBV7-6,TRBJ1-1,CASSAEPGGTEAFF,TGTGCCAGCAGCGCGGAGCCGGGGGGGACTGAAGCTTTCTTT
-,TRBD1,TRBV2,TRBJ1-2,CASSEAGVRDRGRDYGYTF,TGTGCCAGCAGTGAAGCAGGAGTCCGGGACAGGGGGCGGGACTATGGCTACACCTTC
-,TRBD2,TRBV7-6,TRBJ2-5,CASSSGLAGVVTQYF,TGTGCCAGCAGCTCGGGACTAGCGGGGGTCGTGACCCAGTACTTC
-,TRBD1,TRBV7-2,TRBJ1-5,CASSPGQGREQPQHF,TGTGCCAGCAGCCCGGGACAGGGGAGAGAACAGCCCCAGCATTTT
-,-,TRBV29-1,TRBJ1-2,CSVEESVVPYGYTF,TGCAGCGTTGAAGAATCGGTCGTACCTTATGGCTACACCTTC
few,-,TRBV24-1,TRBJ1-5,CATSDSGGVGDQPQHF,TGTGCCACCAGTGATTCAGGCGGAGTAGGGGATCAGCCCCAGCATTTT
-,-,TRBV6-5,TRBJ1-2,CASSYSGGLNYGYTF,TGTGCCAGCAGTTACTCGGGGGGACTTAACTATGGCTACACCTTC
-,TRBD2,TRBV23-1,TRBJ2-3,CASSRPGLAQDTQYF,TGCGCCAGCAGTCGACCGGGACTAGCACAAGATACGCAGTATTTT
-,TRBD2,TRBV5-1,TRBJ2-3,CASSSEPVRGLAGGRGDTQYF,TGCGCCAGCAGCTCCGAACCCGTCCGGGGACTAGCGGGGGGCCGGGGAGATACGCAGTATTTT
-,-,TRBV29-1,TRBJ1-1,CSVGETEAFF,TGCAGCGTCGGGGAGACTGAAGCTTTCTTT
-,TRBD1,TRBV4-2,TRBJ2-1,CASSQDWQGASYNEQFF,TGTGCCAGCAGCCAAGATTGGCAGGGGGCATCCTACAATGAGCAGTTCTTC
-,TRBD1,TRBV23-1,TRBJ1-5,CASRYPRPRGHQPQHF,TGCGCCAGCCGATACCCGCGCCCCAGGGGGCATCAGCCCCAGCATTTT
-,TRBD1,TRBV20-1,TRBJ1-2,CSASAQGGYGYTF,TGCAGTGCTAGTGCACAAGGGGGCTACGGCTACACCTTC
once,-,TRBV6-5,TRBJ1-1,CASSPFRNTEAFF,TGTGCCAGCAGTCCATTCAGGAACACTGAAGCTTTCTTT
-,-,TRBV7-2,TRBJ1-1,CASSPGGSYTEAFF,TGTGCCAGCAGCCCAGGAGGGTCATACACTGAAGCTTTCTTT
-,-,TRBV18,TRBJ2-1,CASSSIPTRSRPDNEQFF,TGTGCCAGCTCCTCAATACCAACCAGGTCCCGACCTGACAATGAGCAGTTCTTC
-,TRBD1,TRBV15,TRBJ2-1,CATSRDGQGRSYNEQFF,TGTGCCACCAGCAGAGATGGACAGGGTCGGTCCTACAATGAGCAGTTCTTC
once,-,TRBV6-5,TRBJ1-6,CASATNRHVNSPLHF,TGTGCCAGCGCTACTAATCGGCATGTCAATTCACCCCTCCACTTT
few,-,TRBV7-8,TRBJ2-1,CASSLVRDKGEQFF,TGTGCCAGCAGCTTAGTACGGGACAAGGGAGAGCAGTTCTTC
-,-,TRBV7-6,TRBJ2-2,CASSREVPPNTGELFF,TGTGCCAGCAGCCGTGAGGTGCCCCCGAACACCGGGGAGCTGTTTTTT
once,-,TRBV24-1,TRBJ1-1,CAKRAGEAFF,TGTGCCAAGAGGGCGGGTGAAGCTTTCTTT
few,-,TRBV13,TRBJ2-2,CASSLAGNRNTGELFF,TGTGCCAGCAGCTTAGCTGGCAACCGAAACACCGGGGAGCTGTTTTTT
-,TRBD1,TRBV24-1,TRBJ2-3,CATSALGQATDTQYF,TGTGCCACCAGTGCCTTGGGACAGGCCACAGATACGCAGTATTTT
-,TRBD2,TRBV3-1/TRBV3-2,TRBJ2-3,CASQALAGGPDTQYF,TGTGCCAGCCAAGCCTTAGCGGGGGGACCAGATACGCAGTATTTT
-,TRBD2,TRBV5-1,TRBJ2-2,CASSPTSGRPGELFF,TGCGCCAGCAGCCCGACTAGCGGGCGGCCCGGGGAGCTGTTTTTT
-,-,TRBV24-1,TRBJ1-5,CATSDPAGPNQPQHF,TGTGCCACCAGTGACCCTGCAGGGCCGAATCAGCCCCAGCATTTT
few,-,TRBV19,TRBJ2-3,CASSTSADTQYF,TGTGCCAGTAGTACCTCAGCAGATACGCAGTATTTT
once,TRBD1,TRBV7-2,TRBJ1-2,CASSFGTAWGYTF,TGTGCCAGCAGCTTCGGGACAGCGTGGGGCTACACCTTC
few,TRBD1,TRBV28,TRBJ1-2,CASTTTGGGYTF,TGTGCCAGCACTACGACAGGGGGCGGCTACACCTTC
-,-,TRBV30,TRBJ1-2,CAWNHQGGGYTF,TGTGCCTGGAACCACCAGGGTGGCGGCTACACCTTC
-,TRBD1,TRBV7-2,TRBJ1-4,CASSEGQGWTNEKLFF,TGTGCCAGCAGCGAGGGACAGGGGTGGACTAATGAAAAACTGTTTTTT
-,TRBD1,TRBV18,TRBJ1-6,CASSYRGSNSPLHF,TGTGCCAGCTCATACAGGGGGTCAAATTCACCCCTCCACTTT
few,-,TRBV11-2,TRBJ1-1,CASSLLPGPNTEAFF,TGTGCCAGCAGCTTATTGCCAGGGCCGAACACTGAAGCTTTCTTT
once,TRBD1,TRBV6-5,TRBJ2-3,CASSYEGQPSDTQYF,TGTGCCAGCAGTTACGAGGGACAGCCAAGCGATACGCAGTATTTT
-,TRBD1,TRBV5-4,TRBJ2-5,CASSSTGIQETQYF,TGTGCCAGCAGCTCGACAGGGATCCAAGAGACCCAGTACTTC
-,TRBD1,TRBV3-1/TRBV3-2,TRBJ1-2,CASSQVLTGGNYGYTF,TGTGCCAGCAGCCAAGTTCTGACAGGGGGCAACTATGGCTACACCTTC
-,-,TRBV19,TRBJ1-2,CASRSGFSDGYTF,TGTGCCAGTAGATCAGGTTTCTCGGATGGCTACACCTTC
-,TRBD2,TRBV5-4,TRBJ2-1,CASSRGGSSYNEQFF,TGTGCCAGCAGCCGGGGGGGAAGCTCCTACAATGAGCAGTTCTTC